These 24 T cell receptor beta chains were all obtained from the same sample, sequenced in a study of CD8 T cells in ankylosing spondylitis. Their recognized antigens are unknown. TCRdb passed the 5' RACE reads through MiXCR, listing each CDR3 protein once. The sample has about 800,000 distinct CDR3 sequences; 12% are singletons. Study-level findings and limits: What appeared characteristic of ankylosing spondylitis blood was a TCR beta motif of 7 or 8 highly homologous variants.

Sample: blood, either unsorted or a sorted T cell fraction (not recorded which). Source of these receptors: a male donor with ankylosing spondylitis.

This clonotype has more than one count but fewer than ten. The chain couples TRBV6-5 to TRBJ1-6; tentatively, D is TRBD1 (5 bases). Trimming cost V 4 bases and J 9 bases, with 13 bases left between them. Germline values: CDR1 MNHEY, CDR2 SVGAGI. This CDR3 has 14 amino acids. In DNA form, the CDR3 reads TGTGCCAGCAGTTTAATCGGGGGGGGTTCACCCCTCCACTTT. Residues: CASSLIGGGSPLHF.

The genes are TRBV7-9 and TRBJ2-3; 9 positions agree with TRBD2. The germline V gene has CDR1 SEHNR and CDR2 FQNEAQ (reference sequence). This CDR3 spans 14 amino acids. The trim removed 4 bases at V and 6 bases at J, leaving 5 bases unmatched. The CDR3 protein is CASSYSGGEDTQYF. The DNA for the CDR3 is TGTGCCAGCAGCTATAGCGGGGGCGAGGATACGCAGTATTTT. Complete variable domain (other parts from reference TRBV7-9 and TRBJ2-3): DTGVSQNPRHKITKRGQNVTFRCDPISEHNRLYWYRQTLGQGPEFLTYFQNEAQLEKSRLLSDRFSAERPKGSFSTLEIQRTEQGDSAMYLCASSYSGGEDTQYFGPGTRLTVL.

This clonotype came up a few times. The chain has TRBV5-4 and TRBJ1-6; D unclear. V was cut by 0 bases and J by 13 bases, with 17 bases left in between. From germline, CDR1 is SGHNT and CDR2 YYREEE (reference sequence). The CDR3 contains 15 residues. CDR3 loop: CASSLGGQAVRPLHF. The CDR3 DNA sequence: TGTGCCAGCAGCTTGGGAGGGCAGGCTGTACGTCCCCTCCACTTT.

V gene TRBV28 combines with J gene TRBJ1-5, with D hard to call. Per the germline V gene, CDR1 is MDHEN and CDR2 is SYDVKM. The CDR3 covers 16 residues. V was cut by 3 bases and J by 0 bases, with 12 bases left in between. The CDR3 protein is CASSLPRRYSNQPQHF. Written as DNA, the CDR3 is TGTGCCAGCAGTTTGCCCAGGCGATATAGCAATCAGCCCCAGCATTTT.

This clonotype occurred many times. The genes are TRBV7-2 and TRBJ2-3; the match to TRBD2 covers 14 bases. This CDR3 has 14 amino acids. Germline loops: CDR1 SGHTA, CDR2 FQGNSA. With 5 bases clipped from V and 6 bases from J, the junction kept 1 base outside the gene matches. The CDR3 coding sequence is TGTGCCAGCAGCGGGACTAGCGGGAGTGATACGCAGTATTTT. The encoded protein is CASSGTSGSDTQYF.

CDR3 bases: TGTGCCAGCAGTGACCGGGACCGCTACAATGAGCAGTTCTTC. As protein: CASSDRDRYNEQFF. This sequence joins TRBV28 and TRBJ2-1; D may be TRBD1 or TRBD2 (5 bases each). Germline CDR1 MDHEN, CDR2 SYDVKM. The CDR3 covers 14 residues. V lost 5 bases and J 3 bases, leaving 11 bases between the germline ends.

This clonotype was seen ten or more times. V and J are TRBV5-1 and TRBJ2-1; D not certain. V was shortened by 2 bases and J by 5 bases, with 11 bases between the two germline ends. CDR1 SGHRS and CDR2 YFSETQ come from the germline V gene. This CDR3 has 14 amino acids. The CDR3: CASSLSDTDNEQFF. The CDR3 bases are TGCGCCAGCAGCTTAAGCGACACGGACAATGAGCAGTTCTTC. Full variable domain (remainder filled in from reference TRBV5-1 and TRBJ2-1): KAGVTQTPRYLIKTRGQQVTLSCSPISGHRSVSWYQQTPGQGLQFLFEYFSETQRNKGNFPGRFSGRQFSNSRSEMNVSTLELGDSALYLCASSLSDTDNEQFFGPGTRLTVL.

This clonotype was seen more than once but under ten times. V and J are TRBV10-3 and TRBJ2-7; 8 nucleotides align to TRBD1. V trimming: 2 bases; J trimming: 2 bases; junction bases outside the gene matches: 8. This CDR3 has 16 amino acids. The germline gives CDR1 ENHRY, CDR2 SYGVKD. The CDR3 region is CAISEGTGRTTYEQYF. CDR3 DNA sequence: TGTGCCATCAGTGAGGGGACAGGCCGGACCACCTACGAGCAGTACTTC.

The chain recombines TRBV12-3 or TRBV12-4 with TRBJ2-3, with TRBD2 as a possible D gene (6 bases). The CDR3 has 13 residues. Trimming stripped 6 bases from V and 5 bases from J, with 12 bases between. As DNA, the CDR3 is TGTGCCAGCAGCCCTGGGGGGTTAGATACGCAGTATTTT. It specifies CASSPGGLDTQYF.

This clonotype was observed a handful of times. V and J are TRBV4-1 and TRBJ1-2, with D unresolved. Between the trimmed V and J ends, which lost 0 bases and 4 bases, there was a span of 9 bases. CDR3 length equals 14 residues. Germline CDR1 is MGHRA and CDR2 is YSYEKL. CDR3 sequence: CASSQEVPGYGYTF. The CDR3 nucleotides read TGCGCCAGCAGCCAAGAGGTCCCAGGCTATGGCTACACCTTC.

The V gene is TRBV29-1, the J gene TRBJ1-2; D is unresolved. CDR1 is SQVTM and CDR2 is ANQGSEA in the germline V gene. This CDR3 has 11 amino acids. Between the trimmed V and J ends, which lost 2 bases and 3 bases, there was a span of 4 bases. CDR3 DNA: TGCAGCGTTGAAAAGGACTATGGCTACACCTTC. This gives the protein CSVEKDYGYTF.

This clonotype was seen only a few times. The chain employs TRBV20-1 and TRBJ2-7; the match to TRBD1 covers 12 bases. Germline trimming cut 5 bases from V and 8 bases from J; bases unmatched to any gene: 7. The V gene's germline CDR1 is DFQATT and CDR2 SNEGSKA (reference sequence). The CDR3 runs to 13 residues. The CDR3 DNA follows: TGCAGTGCTCGGTCCGGGACAGGGGGCAAGCAGTACTTC. It encodes CSARSGTGGKQYF.

The chain couples TRBV10-3 to TRBJ1-1, with D possibly matching TRBD1 (6 bases). CDR1 and CDR2 from the germline V gene are ENHRY and SYGVKD. The CDR3 covers 13 residues. Trimming removed 11 bases from V and 2 bases from J, with 15 bases in between. CDR3 protein: CAADRGSNTEAFF. Written as DNA, the CDR3 is TGTGCCGCGGACAGAGGGTCAAACACTGAAGCTTTCTTT.

This clonotype appeared a few times. This chain connects TRBV5-8 to TRBJ1-1; D perhaps matches TRBD1 (6 bases). CDR3 size: 17 residues. Between the trimmed V and J ends, which lost 4 bases and 0 bases, there was a span of 19 bases. Germline CDR1 SGHTS, CDR2 YDEGEE. CDR3 sequence: CASSQNTGIYMNTEAFF. The CDR3 region has the DNA TGTGCCAGCAGCCAAAATACAGGGATTTACATGAACACTGAAGCTTTCTTT.

In its sample, this clonotype was seen a few times. The rearrangement uses TRBV12-3 or TRBV12-4 and TRBJ1-1, with unresolved D. The V end lost 5 bases, the J end lost 2 bases, and 15 bases lay between the germline ends. The CDR3 is made up of 15 amino acids. CDR3 DNA: TGTGCCAGCAGTATGTTATACCCGGGTAACACTGAAGCTTTCTTT. It yields the protein CASSMLYPGNTEAFF.

CDR3: CAWSVQPYEQYF. The DNA of the CDR3 is TGTGCCTGGAGTGTCCAACCCTACGAGCAGTACTTC. The V call is TRBV30, the J call TRBJ2-7; D not certain. Trimming shortened V by 0 bases and J by 2 bases, and 5 bases separated the two germline ends. CDR3 size: 12 residues. Germline V CDR1 and CDR2: GTSNPN, SVGIG (reference sequence).

This clonotype has more than one count but fewer than ten. The chain is built from TRBV20-1 and TRBJ2-7; perhaps TRBD2 as D (6 bases). From germline, CDR1 is DFQATT and CDR2 SNEGSKA (reference sequence). V lost 5 bases and J 2 bases, leaving 13 bases between the germline ends. The CDR3 is 13 amino acids. As DNA, the CDR3 is TGCAGTGCTTCCACCCCGGGGGCCTACGAGCAGTACTTC. As protein: CSASTPGAYEQYF.

V is TRBV5-1 and J is TRBJ2-3; TRBD1 might be the D (6 bases). Trimming took off 2 bases at V and 6 bases at J, with 16 bases between the two ends. CDR3 length: 15 residues. Germline V gene lookup returns CDR1 SGHRS and CDR2 YFSETQ. DNA of the CDR3: TGCGCCAGCAGCTTCGACAGGTTATTTGAGGATACGCAGTATTTT. It codes for CASSFDRLFEDTQYF.

The chain recombines TRBV11-2 with TRBJ2-1; the D gene is possibly TRBD2 (6 bases). The germline V gene encodes CDR1 SGHAT and CDR2 FQNNGV. This CDR3 contains 16 residues. The ends were cut back, 2 bases at V and 6 bases at J, with 17 bases in the middle. The CDR3 region has the DNA TGTGCCAGCAGCTTATATCCCCGGGAGATCGGCAATGAGCAGTTCTTC. It yields the protein CASSLYPREIGNEQFF.

The chain has TRBV6-2 or TRBV6-3 and TRBJ2-7, with a possible D match to TRBD1 (6 bases). The CDR3 totals 13 residues. Trimming removed 5 bases at V and 2 bases at J, with 10 bases between. Germline lookup yields CDR1 MNHEY and CDR2 SVGEGT. Here the CDR3 DNA reads TGTGCCAGCAGTCGACAGGAGCCCTACGAGCAGTACTTC. This gives the protein CASSRQEPYEQYF.

The V and J genes are TRBV20-1 and TRBJ1-1; TRBD1 matches at 8 bases. V shed 6 bases and J 0 bases; nucleotides not matched to a gene: 6. From germline, CDR1 is DFQATT and CDR2 SNEGSKA (reference sequence). CDR3 length equals 14 residues. CDR3 DNA: TGCAGTGCCAGGACAGGGCATATGAACACTGAAGCTTTCTTT. This sequence encodes CSARTGHMNTEAFF.

V and J are TRBV10-2 and TRBJ1-2; D may be TRBD1 (6 bases). Looked up from germline, CDR1 is WSHSY and CDR2 is SAAADI. This CDR3 contains 14 residues. The V end lost 3 bases, the J end lost 3 bases, and 11 bases lay between the germline ends. This CDR3 is CASSDGGGDYGYTF. CDR3 bases: TGCGCCAGCAGTGATGGAGGGGGGGACTATGGCTACACCTTC.

In this sample, this clonotype turned up once. This CDR3 is CASSKRDRPNTGELFF. The CDR3 DNA reads as TGTGCCAGCTCAAAACGGGACAGGCCCAACACCGGGGAGCTGTTTTTT. The chain has TRBV18 and TRBJ2-2; 8 bases are shared with TRBD1. The CDR3 runs 16 residues. The ends lost 5 bases at V and 2 bases at J; junction bases unmatched: 7. CDR1 is KGHSH, CDR2 LQKENI, per germline.

This clonotype was seen a few times. V is TRBV12-3 or TRBV12-4 and J is TRBJ1-1; 10 bases fit TRBD1. V lost 5 bases, J lost 5 bases, and 11 bases stayed unmatched. This CDR3 is 16 amino acids long. The CDR3 is CASSPRQGAGKTEAFF. The CDR3 DNA sequence: TGTGCCAGCAGTCCCCGACAGGGGGCAGGAAAAACTGAAGCTTTCTTT.